Described below is a single T cell receptor beta chain sequence and its context. Its specificity is not known. Germline V gene sequence: CDR1 MNHEY, CDR2 SVGAGI. The V and J ends lost 4 bases and 6 bases respectively, with 18 bases between them. The CDR3 consists of 16 residues. This specimen belongs to a study of cytomegalovirus exposure and HLA in healthy donors. Study-level information: Among the 300 to 450 genotyped donors, just over 80% were placed in the Caucasian-associated ancestry cluster. Study results and caveats: Diagnosis of cytomegalovirus status made by the classifier reportedly showed high specificity and sensitivity. The productive fraction for most TCR beta V segments was about 87% or about 30% in an earlier analysis. The authors later found most CMV-associated TCR beta chains appeared HLA-restricted.

PCR involved 60 Vbeta and 13 Jbeta primers. The data were produced by immunoSEQ multiplex PCR, yet TCRdb's version contains in-frame clones alone and is incomplete. The table lists around 90,000 clones, about nine tenths of them singletons. Sequencing input: PBMCs. This receptor was taken from a man aged 30 to 39 in good health and CMV-seropositive. J is TRBJ1-4 and V is TRBV6-5; D is uncertain. The CDR3 nucleotides read TGTGCCAGCAGTTCGCAAGAAGAGTCGAGTTATGAAAAACTGTTTTTT. Its protein product is CASSSQEESSYEKLFF.